Given below is one TCR beta chain in context. Its antigen is not known. This entry belongs to a study of cytomegalovirus exposure and HLA in healthy donors. Findings and caveats of the study: The sole available immune exposure information was CMV serostatus. Another analysis was done later, and it associated approximately 18,000 TCR beta sequences with HLA alleles at 0.05 false discovery rate.

Vbeta (60) and Jbeta (13) primers were used in the PCR. Data came from immunoSEQ multiplex PCR; TCRdb stores just in-frame clones and leaves some out. The table has tens of thousands of clones, 75% to 80% seen once; the top ten hold 4% to 5.5%. The CDR3 length is 16 residues. The germline V gene has CDR1 MNHNS and CDR2 SASEGT. The TCR originated in a man in his forties in good health and CMV-seronegative. Sequencing input: PBMCs. This chain joins TRBV6-1 and TRBJ2-5; 12 bases line up with TRBD1. Gene TRBJ2-7 matches the end of the DNA better, so the J call may be wrong. CDR3: CASSAPGTGGAYEQYF. The CDR3 bases are TGTGCCAGCAGTGCACCCGGGACAGGGGGCGCGTACGAGCAGTACTTC.